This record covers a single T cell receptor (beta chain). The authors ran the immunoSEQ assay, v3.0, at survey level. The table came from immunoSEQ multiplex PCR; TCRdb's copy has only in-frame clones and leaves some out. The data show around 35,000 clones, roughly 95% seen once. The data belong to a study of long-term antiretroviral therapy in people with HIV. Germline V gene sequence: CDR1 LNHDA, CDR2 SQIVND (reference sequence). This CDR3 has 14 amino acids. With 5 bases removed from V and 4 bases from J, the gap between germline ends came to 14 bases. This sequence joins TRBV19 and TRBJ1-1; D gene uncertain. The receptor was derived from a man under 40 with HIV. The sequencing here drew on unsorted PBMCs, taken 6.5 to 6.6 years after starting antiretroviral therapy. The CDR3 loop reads CASSAQYGPTEAFF. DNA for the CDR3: TGTGCCAGTAGTGCCCAATACGGGCCCACTGAAGCTTTCTTT.